One and the same sample provided the 9 T cell receptor beta chains below, sequenced in a study of blood T cell repertoires in COVID-19. The table came from immunoSEQ multiplex PCR; TCRdb's copy has only in-frame clones and leaves some out. The sample lists a few hundred thousand clones, roughly 88% occurring once. The source material was PBMCs or T cells enriched from blood (not recorded which). The receptors originated from a woman in her thirties who had recovered from COVID-19.

This clone was seen just once. The rearrangement joins TRBV2 to TRBJ1-2; D is unclear. CDR1 is SNHLY and CDR2 is FYNNEI in the germline V gene. The V gene lost 2 bases and the J gene lost 4 bases, with 11 bases spanning the gap. The CDR3 is 14 amino acids. In DNA, the CDR3 is TGTGCCAGCAGTGAACTGCCGGGGTCCTATGGCTACACCTTC. This codes for CASSELPGSYGYTF.

The rearrangement uses TRBV7-2 and TRBJ1-5, with 8 bases lining up with TRBD1. V was clipped by 4 bases and J by 3 bases; unmatched bases: 2. In germline, CDR1 is SGHTA, CDR2 FQGNSA. The CDR3 covers 14 residues. Here the CDR3 reads CASSSTGVNQPQHF. The CDR3 DNA sequence: TGTGCCAGCAGCTCGACAGGGGTCAATCAGCCCCAGCATTTT.

This clone was observed once. This rearrangement joins TRBV6-5 to TRBJ1-1, with 8 bases matching TRBD1. V was clipped by 0 bases and J by 10 bases; unmatched bases: 7. CDR1 and CDR2 from the germline V gene are MNHEY and SVGAGI. The CDR3 covers 14 residues. The CDR3 coding sequence is TGTGCCAGCAGTTACTCCCAGGGGGCGGTTAGAGCTTTCTTT. Its protein is CASSYSQGAVRAFF.

As regards this clone: Within the sample, other DNA sequences also encode this same CDR3. The chain carries TRBV18 and TRBJ1-1; TRBD1 is a possible D gene (6 bases). Between the trimmed V and J ends, which lost 5 bases and 1 base, there was a span of 8 bases. The germline V gene encodes CDR1 KGHSH and CDR2 LQKENI. The CDR3 spans 13 residues. CDR3 protein: CASSRQENTEAFF. The CDR3 nucleotides are TGTGCCAGCTCAAGACAGGAGAACACTGAAGCTTTCTTT.

This chain links TRBV6-4 with TRBJ2-3, with 8 bases matching TRBD2. Germline V gives CDR1 MRHNA, CDR2 SNTAGT. This CDR3 comprises 16 residues. The V segment lost 2 bases and the J segment 0 bases; nucleotides outside the gene matches: 4. CDR3 protein: CASSDKAGASTDTQYF. CDR3 in DNA: TGTGCCAGCAGTGACAAAGCGGGGGCGAGCACAGATACGCAGTATTTT.

This rearrangement joins TRBV6-6 to TRBJ2-5; D may be TRBD2 (6 bases). This CDR3 has 17 amino acids. V was pared by 5 bases and J by 3 bases, with 22 bases between. The germline V gene encodes CDR1 MNHNY and CDR2 SVGAGI (reference sequence). As DNA, the CDR3 is TGTGCCAGCAGTCCAAGACACACCGGGACTCTTAAAGAGACCCAGTACTTC. This sequence encodes CASSPRHTGTLKETQYF.

CDR3: CASSYSDRVGYTF. The CDR3 nucleotides are TGTGCCAGCAGTTACTCGGACAGGGTTGGCTACACCTTC. V and J are TRBV6-5 and TRBJ1-2; TRBD1 matches 8 bases. Trimming removed 0 bases from V and 7 bases from J; junction bases left unmatched: 1. CDR3 length equals 13 residues. Germline V gene data show CDR1 as MNHEY and CDR2 as SVGAGI.

This chain uses TRBV5-4 with TRBJ1-1; D possibly corresponds to TRBD1 (6 bases). The CDR3 consists of 15 residues. The V gene's germline CDR1 is SGHNT and CDR2 YYREEE (reference sequence). V gave up 4 bases and J gave up 2 bases, with 15 bases separating them. The CDR3 region has the DNA TGTGCCAGCAGCCCGCTGACAGGTGAAAACACTGAAGCTTTCTTT. Amino acids: CASSPLTGENTEAFF.

The CDR3 here is CASSIGQGPVAGELFF. CDR3 DNA sequence: TGTGCCAGTAGTATAGGACAGGGACCCGTCGCCGGGGAGCTGTTTTTT. The rearrangement joins TRBV19 to TRBJ2-2; 7 nucleotides align to TRBD1. The CDR3 is made up of 16 amino acids. The junction had 8 bases not matched to a gene; V was cut back by 1 base and J by 6 bases. Germline V gene data show CDR1 as LNHDA and CDR2 as SQIVND (reference sequence).